One and the same sample provided the 27 T cell receptor beta chains below, sequenced in a study of OX40 agonist ivuxolimab in advanced cancers. TCRdb keeps only in-frame clones here, not all; method: immunoSEQ multiplex PCR. This sample yields tens of thousands of clones, of which around four fifths are seen a single time; 50% belongs to the top ten. Sequenced here: CD4+ or CD8+ T cells sorted from blood, sampled in a trial of the OX40 agonist ivuxolimab. The source of these receptors is an adult with an advanced solid tumor such as melanoma, head and neck, liver or kidney cancer.

CDR3 sequence (DNA): TGTGCCAGCCTCCTCTCCCCGAGAGCTAACTATGGCTACACCTTC. Protein sequence: CASLLSPRANYGYTF. The chain is built from TRBV7-3 and TRBJ1-2, with D hard to call. Trimming pared 8 bases from V and 0 bases from J, leaving 16 bases between. The CDR3 is 15 residues long. Germline CDR1 is SGHTA and CDR2 is FQGTGA.

This clone has only a few counts. The rearrangement uses TRBV4-1 and TRBJ1-1; no definite D call. With 4 bases removed from V and 1 base from J, the gap between germline ends came to 13 bases. The V gene's germline CDR1 is MGHRA and CDR2 YSYEKL. The CDR3 contains 15 residues. CDR3 residues: CASSLFGLGNTEAFF. The CDR3 region has the DNA TGCGCCAGCAGCCTCTTTGGGTTAGGGAACACTGAAGCTTTCTTT.

J is TRBJ2-1 and V is TRBV7-9; D uncertain. The V end was cut by 3 bases, the J end by 1 base, with 7 bases between. Looked up from germline, CDR1 is SEHNR and CDR2 is FQNEAQ (reference sequence). CDR3 length equals 14 residues. This chain's CDR3 is CASSFTESYNEQFF. In DNA form, the CDR3 reads TGTGCCAGCAGCTTCACAGAATCCTACAATGAGCAGTTCTTC.

The V and J genes are TRBV7-9 and TRBJ2-7; D is unclear. The CDR3 has 8 residues. Germline loops: CDR1 SEHNR, CDR2 FQNEAQ (reference sequence). The V end was cut by 8 bases, the J end by 6 bases, with 2 bases between. The CDR3 spells CASPEQYF. The CDR3, as DNA: TGTGCCAGCCCCGAGCAGTACTTC.

The gene calls are TRBV28 and TRBJ1-2; 7 bases are shared with TRBD1. Germline trimming cut 6 bases from V and 8 bases from J; bases unmatched to any gene: 12. This CDR3 region has 14 residues. The germline gives CDR1 MDHEN, CDR2 SYDVKM. DNA of the CDR3: TGTGCCAGCAGACCCGGGACAGTGTTCCGCGGCTACACCTTC. Amino acids: CASRPGTVFRGYTF.

The chain recombines TRBV28 with TRBJ1-5; 7 positions agree with TRBD1. The germline V gene encodes CDR1 MDHEN and CDR2 SYDVKM. The CDR3 covers 16 residues. V shed 7 bases and J 6 bases; nucleotides not matched to a gene: 15. This CDR3 reads CASTTGQAMGSQPQHF. DNA for the CDR3: TGTGCCAGCACCACCGGACAGGCGATGGGGAGTCAGCCCCAGCATTTT.

The sample holds one count of this clone. The rearrangement links TRBV6-4 to TRBJ2-7; possible D gene TRBD1, 6 bases. Germline assignment: CDR1 MRHNA and CDR2 SNTAGT. With 4 bases removed from V and 9 bases from J, the gap between germline ends came to 16 bases. The CDR3 totals 13 residues. DNA of the CDR3: TGTGCCAGCAGTGCCCCGAGGGGGTTGGGGCAGTACTTC. Protein sequence: CASSAPRGLGQYF.

V is TRBV19 and J is TRBJ1-2; D is perhaps TRBD1 (6 bases). From germline, CDR1 is LNHDA and CDR2 SQIVND (reference sequence). The CDR3 contains 14 residues. V gave up 5 bases and J gave up 5 bases, with 15 bases separating them. CDR3 coding DNA: TGTGCCAGTAGTTGGGCAGGGGTAATGTATGGCTACACCTTC. Protein sequence: CASSWAGVMYGYTF.

V is TRBV29-1 and J is TRBJ1-1, with D maybe TRBD1 (6 bases). The germline V gene encodes CDR1 SQVTM and CDR2 ANQGSEA. This CDR3 contains 15 residues. Trimming took off 5 bases at V and 9 bases at J, with 25 bases between the two ends. The CDR3 protein is CSVFFPGADSGKAFF. The CDR3 nucleotides read TGCAGCGTTTTTTTCCCGGGGGCCGATTCGGGAAAAGCTTTCTTT.

The chain uses TRBV7-6 and TRBJ2-7; D could derive from TRBD1 or TRBD2 (5 bases each). Per germline, CDR1 SGHVS and CDR2 FNYEAQ. This CDR3 comprises 15 residues. V dropped 1 base and J dropped 0 bases, with 10 bases sitting between them. The DNA of the CDR3 is TGTGCCAGCAGCTTAGACGAGGGGAGCTCCTACGAGCAGTACTTC. Translating it yields CASSLDEGSSYEQYF.

The chain has TRBV27 and TRBJ1-1, with D unclear. V was cut by 2 bases and J by 8 bases, with 15 bases left in between. The CDR3 sequence is 14 residues long. The germline V gene has CDR1 MNHEY and CDR2 SMNVEV (reference sequence). The CDR3 sequence is CASSLMLRANEAFF. The DNA of the CDR3 is TGTGCCAGCAGTTTAATGTTAAGGGCAAACGAAGCTTTCTTT.

The V gene is TRBV7-9, the J gene TRBJ2-7, with TRBD1 matching 8 bases. CDR1 is SEHNR and CDR2 is FQNEAQ in the germline V gene (reference sequence). The CDR3 spans 14 residues. The junction had 6 bases not matched to a gene; V was cut back by 5 bases and J by 3 bases. The CDR3 protein is CASSVSGGVYEQYF. In DNA, the CDR3 is TGTGCCAGCAGCGTTTCAGGGGGCGTCTACGAGCAGTACTTC. Looking up the rest from reference TRBV7-9 and TRBJ2-7 gives the full variable domain: DTGVSQNPRHKITKRGQNVTFRCDPISEHNRLYWYRQTLGQGPEFLTYFQNEAQLEKSRLLSDRFSAERPKGSFSTLEIQRTEQGDSAMYLCASSVSGGVYEQYFGPGTRLTVT.

This clone was picked up one time. The chain joins TRBV6-1 to TRBJ2-7, with 8 bases lining up with TRBD2. There are 15 residues in the CDR3. Germline CDR1 and CDR2: MNHNS and SASEGT. The V and J ends lost 2 bases and 3 bases, in that order; junction bases with no gene match: 6. The CDR3 is CASSESGSGGYEQYF. CDR3 nucleotide sequence: TGTGCCAGCAGTGAATCGGGCAGCGGGGGCTACGAGCAGTACTTC.

The chain uses TRBV7-2 and TRBJ1-4; 7 bases fit TRBD1. The CDR3 runs 16 residues. V gave up 5 bases and J gave up 7 bases; unmatched junction bases: 13. From germline, CDR1 is SGHTA and CDR2 FQGNSA. CDR3: CASSLGLRGKGEKLFF. The CDR3 DNA is TGTGCCAGCAGCCTAGGCCTCAGGGGGAAGGGTGAAAAACTGTTTTTT.

In this sample, this clone turned up a few times. The V gene is TRBV5-6, the J gene TRBJ2-1, with 13 bases that match TRBD2. Looked up from germline, CDR1 is SGHDT and CDR2 is YYEEEE. There are 17 residues in the CDR3. V dropped 4 bases and J dropped 0; count of bases not matched to a gene: 4. The CDR3 region is CASSGGLAGPSYNEQFF. DNA of the CDR3: TGTGCCAGCAGCGGGGGACTAGCGGGGCCCTCCTACAATGAGCAGTTCTTC.

V gene TRBV28 combines with J gene TRBJ1-2; TRBD1 might be the D (6 bases). The CDR3 has 13 amino acids. Germline V gene sequence: CDR1 MDHEN, CDR2 SYDVKM. V lost 7 bases to trimming and J lost 4 bases, with 13 bases between them. The CDR3 nucleotides are TGTGCCAGCAATCTCGACAGGTTCTATGGCTACACCTTC. Protein: CASNLDRFYGYTF.

The rearrangement uses TRBV10-3 and TRBJ2-7; 7 bases fit TRBD1. J gave up 7 bases and V 3 bases, and 15 bases lay outside the gene matches. CDR3 length equals 16 residues. CDR1 ENHRY and CDR2 SYGVKD come from the germline V gene. The CDR3, as DNA: TGTGCCATCAGTGACCAAACCGGGACAGTGCCTACGGAGCAGTACTTC. Its protein product is CAISDQTGTVPTEQYF.

The V gene is TRBV7-3, the J gene TRBJ1-2; D is undetermined. CDR1 is SGHTA, CDR2 FQGTGA, per germline. Trimming removed 0 bases at V and 6 bases at J, with 11 bases between. The CDR3 consists of 14 residues. DNA of the CDR3: TGTGCCAGCAGCTTAACGACGAGTGCGGATGGCTACACCTTC. Protein: CASSLTTSADGYTF.

The chain couples TRBV27 to TRBJ2-2, with 7 nucleotides matching TRBD1. Per germline, CDR1 MNHEY and CDR2 SMNVEV (reference sequence). The CDR3 totals 15 residues. The ends lost 4 bases at V and 3 bases at J; junction bases unmatched: 5. This CDR3 is CASSSGTAYTGELFF. CDR3 DNA: TGTGCCAGCAGTTCCGGGACAGCCTACACCGGGGAGCTGTTTTTT.

The rearrangement uses TRBV10-3 and TRBJ1-1; 8 positions match TRBD1. Trimming removed 7 bases from V and 3 bases from J; junction bases left unmatched: 10. The germline CDR1 and CDR2 sequences are ENHRY and SYGVKD. CDR3 size: 15 residues. The CDR3, as DNA: TGTGCCATCAAAGTAGTGACAGGGGATTACACTGAAGCTTTCTTT. Its protein product is CAIKVVTGDYTEAFF.

The rearrangement joins TRBV27 to TRBJ2-5; D not resolved. This CDR3 has 14 amino acids. Germline CDR1 MNHEY, CDR2 SMNVEV (reference sequence). The V and J ends lost 5 bases and 1 base respectively, with 11 bases between them. The CDR3 DNA follows: TGTGCCAGCAGTCCTTTGAGCCTCCAAGAGACCCAGTACTTC. Protein: CASSPLSLQETQYF.

This clone was counted a single time. V is TRBV6-5 and J is TRBJ2-7; 9 positions agree with TRBD2. The CDR3 is 15 amino acids. Germline CDR1 is MNHEY and CDR2 is SVGAGI. J was trimmed by 3 bases and V by 2 bases; bases with no gene match: 5. CDR3 region: CASSYGSSGVYEQYF. CDR3 bases: TGTGCCAGCAGTTACGGGTCTAGCGGGGTCTACGAGCAGTACTTC.

In its sample, this clone ranks as medium-sized. This sequence joins TRBV19 and TRBJ2-1; tentatively, D is TRBD2 (6 bases). The CDR3 is 12 residues long. Trimming cost V 4 bases and J 8 bases, with 9 bases left between them. Germline values: CDR1 LNHDA, CDR2 SQIVND (reference sequence). The CDR3 bases are TGTGCCAGTAGTACCGCGGGGTATGAGCAGTTCTTC. As protein: CASSTAGYEQFF.

The V call is TRBV29-1, the J call TRBJ2-4, with D perhaps TRBD1 (6 bases). The CDR3 covers 16 residues. V shed 0 bases and J shed 4 bases, with 16 bases lying between them. Germline V gives CDR1 SQVTM, CDR2 ANQGSEA. The CDR3 bases are TGCAGCGTTGAAGAGGCATTTACAGGGCTGAAAAACATTCAGTACTTC. It yields the protein CSVEEAFTGLKNIQYF.

The chain employs TRBV6-1 and TRBJ1-2; D is unresolved. Germline values: CDR1 MNHNS, CDR2 SASEGT. Between the trimmed V and J ends, which lost 11 bases and 0 bases, there was a span of 13 bases. There are 13 residues in the CDR3. The CDR3 region has the DNA TGTGCCGGATCGTTGGGCGCTAACTATGGCTACACCTTC. Translation: CAGSLGANYGYTF.

The chain links TRBV19 to TRBJ2-1, with 8 bases identical to TRBD2. This CDR3 is built from 15 residues. Germline V lookup: CDR1 LNHDA, CDR2 SQIVND (reference sequence). V shed 1 base and J 5 bases; nucleotides not matched to a gene: 4. The CDR3 sequence: CASSIGGGSNNEQFF. CDR3 in DNA: TGTGCCAGTAGTATAGGCGGGGGGAGTAACAATGAGCAGTTCTTC. Drawing the rest from reference TRBV19 and TRBJ2-1, the complete variable domain is DGGITQSPKYLFRKEGQNVTLSCEQNLNHDAMYWYRQDPGQGLRLIYYSQIVNDFQKGDIAEGYSVSREKKESFPLTVTSAQKNPTAFYLCASSIGGGSNNEQFFGPGTRLTVL.

The chain recombines TRBV14 with TRBJ2-3; D ambiguous. The CDR3 consists of 15 residues. Germline loops: CDR1 SGHDN, CDR2 FVKESK. V was clipped by 0 bases and J by 6 bases, with 13 bases between them. The CDR3 sequence is CASSQEYSLMDTQYF. For the CDR3, the DNA is TGTGCCAGCAGCCAAGAGTACAGCCTCATGGATACGCAGTATTTT.